This entry concerns a single TCR beta chain. As originally analysed: Reference gene primer amplification gave estimated nucleated cell counts. Assay: immunoSEQ multiplex PCR; the TCRdb copy retains only in-frame clones and omits some. The DNA was the basis for D and trimming; V, J and clone size are from that table. The data hold about 80,000 clones, with roughly 86% observed a single time. This entry is derived from a study of blood T cell repertoires in COVID-19. The overall study: Samples of COVID-19 (acute and convalescent) were obtained from the United States, Italy and Spain. PBMCs, B-cell-depleted T cells, or T cells were the source of the cDNA or gDNA that made up the material.

Input material: peripheral blood. The clonotype was recovered from a human donor in a cohort sampled during active COVID-19.

The CDR3 sequence: CASSEAPPLHGEAQYF. CDR3 nucleotide sequence: TGTGCCAGCAGTGAAGCGCCGCCGTTGCACGGGGAGGCCCAGTACTTC. V and J are TRBV2 and TRBJ2-5; maybe TRBD2 (6 bases). Between the trimmed V and J ends, which lost 0 bases and 9 bases, there was a span of 20 bases. The CDR3 sequence is 16 residues long. Germline CDR1 reads SNHLY; CDR2 reads FYNNEI.